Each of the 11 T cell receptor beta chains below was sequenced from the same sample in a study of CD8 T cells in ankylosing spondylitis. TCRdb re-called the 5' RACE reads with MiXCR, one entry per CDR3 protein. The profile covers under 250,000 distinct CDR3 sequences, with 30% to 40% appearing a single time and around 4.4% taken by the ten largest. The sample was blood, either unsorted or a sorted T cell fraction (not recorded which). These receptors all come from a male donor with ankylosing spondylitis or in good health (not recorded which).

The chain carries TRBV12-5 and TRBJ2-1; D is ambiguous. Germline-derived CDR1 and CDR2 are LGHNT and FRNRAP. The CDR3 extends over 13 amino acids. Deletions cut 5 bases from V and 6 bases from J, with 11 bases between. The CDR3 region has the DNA TGTGCTAGTGGTCCCCCCAAGAGCAATGAGCAGTTCTTC. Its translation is CASGPPKSNEQFF.

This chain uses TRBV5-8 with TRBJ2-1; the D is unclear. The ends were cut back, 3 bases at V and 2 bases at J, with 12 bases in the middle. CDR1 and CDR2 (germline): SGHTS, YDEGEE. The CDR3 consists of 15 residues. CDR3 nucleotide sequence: TGTGCCAGCAGCTCGATGGACGAGACCTACAATGAGCAGTTCTTC. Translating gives CASSSMDETYNEQFF.

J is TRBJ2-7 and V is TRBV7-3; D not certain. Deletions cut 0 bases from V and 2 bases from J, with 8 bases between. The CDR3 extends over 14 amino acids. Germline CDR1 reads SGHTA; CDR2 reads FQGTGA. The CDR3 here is CASSLTAGAYEQYF. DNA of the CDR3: TGTGCCAGCAGCTTAACAGCTGGGGCCTACGAGCAGTACTTC.

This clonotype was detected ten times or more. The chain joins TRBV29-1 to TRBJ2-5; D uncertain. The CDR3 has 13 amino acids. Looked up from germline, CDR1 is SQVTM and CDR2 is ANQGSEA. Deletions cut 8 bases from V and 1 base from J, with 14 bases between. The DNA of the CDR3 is TGCAGCTCTCGTCGGGCAACCCAAGAGACCCAGTACTTC. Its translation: CSSRRATQETQYF. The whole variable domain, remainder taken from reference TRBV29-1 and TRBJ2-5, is SAVISQKPSRDICQRGTSLTIQCQVDSQVTMMFWYRQQPGQSLTLIATANQGSEATYESGFVIDKFPISRPNLTFSTLTVSNMSPEDSSIYLCSSRRATQETQYFGPGTRLLVL.

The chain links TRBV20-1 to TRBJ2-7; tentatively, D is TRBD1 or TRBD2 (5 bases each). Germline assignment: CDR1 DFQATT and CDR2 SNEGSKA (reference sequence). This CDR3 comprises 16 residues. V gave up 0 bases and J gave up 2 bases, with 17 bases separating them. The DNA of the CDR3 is TGCAGTGCTAGAGATAAGGCGTGGGGGTTACCCTACGAGCAGTACTTC. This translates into CSARDKAWGLPYEQYF.

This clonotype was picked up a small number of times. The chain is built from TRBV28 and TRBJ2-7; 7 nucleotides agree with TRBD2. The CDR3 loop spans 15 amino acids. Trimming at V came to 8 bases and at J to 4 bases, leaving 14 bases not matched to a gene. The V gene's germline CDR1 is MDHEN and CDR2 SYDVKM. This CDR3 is CASAASGVSLYEQYF. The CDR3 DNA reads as TGTGCCAGCGCCGCTAGCGGCGTATCCCTTTACGAGCAGTACTTC.

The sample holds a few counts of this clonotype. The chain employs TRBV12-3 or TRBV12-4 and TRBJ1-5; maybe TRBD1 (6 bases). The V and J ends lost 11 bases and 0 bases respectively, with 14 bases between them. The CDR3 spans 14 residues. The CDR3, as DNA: TGTGCCGTGGCCCAGGGGACTAGCAATCAGCCCCAGCATTTT. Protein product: CAVAQGTSNQPQHF.

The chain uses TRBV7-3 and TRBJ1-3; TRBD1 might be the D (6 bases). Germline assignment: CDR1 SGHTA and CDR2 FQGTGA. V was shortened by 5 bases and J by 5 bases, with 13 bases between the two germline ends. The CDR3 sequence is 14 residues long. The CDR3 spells CASSQPDSRNTIYF. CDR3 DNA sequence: TGTGCCAGCAGCCAACCGGACAGCCGAAACACCATATATTTT.

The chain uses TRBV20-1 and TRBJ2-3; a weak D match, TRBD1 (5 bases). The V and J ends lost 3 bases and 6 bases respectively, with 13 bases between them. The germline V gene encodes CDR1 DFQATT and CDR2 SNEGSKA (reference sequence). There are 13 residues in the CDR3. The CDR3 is CSARGREADTQYF. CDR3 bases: TGCAGTGCTAGGGGCAGGGAAGCCGATACGCAGTATTTT.

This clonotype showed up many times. The CDR3 loop reads CSVAGQGRGGYEQYF. CDR3 in DNA: TGCAGCGTGGCAGGACAGGGGCGCGGCGGCTACGAGCAGTACTTC. This rearrangement joins TRBV29-1 to TRBJ2-7, with 9 bases fitting TRBD1. Trimming took 6 bases from V and 3 from J; bases not matched to a gene: 12. The CDR3 length is 15 residues. The germline V gene has CDR1 SQVTM and CDR2 ANQGSEA.

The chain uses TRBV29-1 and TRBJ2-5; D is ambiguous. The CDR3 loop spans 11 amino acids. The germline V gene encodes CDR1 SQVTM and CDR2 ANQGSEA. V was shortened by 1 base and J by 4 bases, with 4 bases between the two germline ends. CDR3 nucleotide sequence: TGCAGCGTTGAAGTTAGAGAGACCCAGTACTTC. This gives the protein CSVEVRETQYF.